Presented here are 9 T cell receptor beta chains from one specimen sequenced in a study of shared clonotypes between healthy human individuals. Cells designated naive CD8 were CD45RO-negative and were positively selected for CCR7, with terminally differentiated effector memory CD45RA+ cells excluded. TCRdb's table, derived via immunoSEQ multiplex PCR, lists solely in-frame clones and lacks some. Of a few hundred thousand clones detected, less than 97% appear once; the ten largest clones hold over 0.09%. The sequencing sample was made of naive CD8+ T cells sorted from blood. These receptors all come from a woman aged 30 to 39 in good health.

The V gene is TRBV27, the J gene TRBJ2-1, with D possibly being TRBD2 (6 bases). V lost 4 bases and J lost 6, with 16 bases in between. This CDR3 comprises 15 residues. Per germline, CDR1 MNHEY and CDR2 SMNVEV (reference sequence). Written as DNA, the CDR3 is TGTGCCAGCAGTTGGGGGGACCTAGGAGGCAATGAGCAGTTCTTC. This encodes CASSWGDLGGNEQFF.

The CDR3 nucleotides read TGTGCCAGCAGCTTAGCTGCGGGACAGGGGAATTACAATGAGCAGTTCTTC. It codes for CASSLAAGQGNYNEQFF. The rearrangement uses TRBV13 and TRBJ2-1; 10 bases align to TRBD1. The ends lost 1 base at V and 4 bases at J; junction bases unmatched: 7. Germline V CDR1 and CDR2: PRHDT, FYEKMQ (reference sequence). This CDR3 is 17 amino acids long.

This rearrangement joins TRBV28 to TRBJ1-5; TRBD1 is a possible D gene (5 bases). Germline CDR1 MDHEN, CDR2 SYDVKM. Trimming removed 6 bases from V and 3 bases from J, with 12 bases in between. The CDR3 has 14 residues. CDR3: CASRTTVHNQPQHF. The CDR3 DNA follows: TGTGCCAGCAGGACGACAGTACACAATCAGCCCCAGCATTTT. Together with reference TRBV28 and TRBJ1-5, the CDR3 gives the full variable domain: DVKVTQSSRYLVKRTGEKVFLECVQDMDHENMFWYRQDPGLGLRLIYFSYDVKMKEKGDIPEGYSVSREKKERFSLILESASTNQTSMYLCASRTTVHNQPQHFGDGTRLSIL.

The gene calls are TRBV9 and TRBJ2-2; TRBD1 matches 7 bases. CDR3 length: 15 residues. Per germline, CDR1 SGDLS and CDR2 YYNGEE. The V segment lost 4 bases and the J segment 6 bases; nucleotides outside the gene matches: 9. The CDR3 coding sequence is TGTGCCAGCAGCTCACGGACAGGTCGCGCCGGGGAGCTGTTTTTT. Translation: CASSSRTGRAGELFF. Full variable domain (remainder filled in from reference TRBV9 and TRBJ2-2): DSGVTQTPKHLITATGQRVTLRCSPRSGDLSVYWYQQSLDQGLQFLIQYYNGEERAKGNILERFSAQQFPDLHSELNLSSLELGDSALYFCASSSRTGRAGELFFGEGSRLTVL.

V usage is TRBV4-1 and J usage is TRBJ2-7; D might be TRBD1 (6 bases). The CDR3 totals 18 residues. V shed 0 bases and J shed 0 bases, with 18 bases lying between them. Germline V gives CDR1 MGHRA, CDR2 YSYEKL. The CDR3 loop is CASSQDLFGRGLSYEQYF. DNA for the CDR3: TGCGCCAGCAGCCAAGATTTGTTTGGCAGGGGCCTCTCCTACGAGCAGTACTTC.

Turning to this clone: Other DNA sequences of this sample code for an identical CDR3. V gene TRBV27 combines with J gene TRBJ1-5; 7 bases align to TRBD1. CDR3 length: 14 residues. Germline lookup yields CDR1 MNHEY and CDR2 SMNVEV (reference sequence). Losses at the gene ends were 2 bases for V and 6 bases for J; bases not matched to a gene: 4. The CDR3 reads CASSLVGGGQPQHF. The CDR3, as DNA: TGTGCCAGCAGTTTAGTAGGGGGCGGTCAGCCCCAGCATTTT.

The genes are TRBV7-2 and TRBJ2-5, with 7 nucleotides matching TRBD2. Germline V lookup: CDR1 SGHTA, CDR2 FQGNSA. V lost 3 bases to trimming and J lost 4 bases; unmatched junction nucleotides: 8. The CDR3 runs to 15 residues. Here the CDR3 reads CASSLWGGWGETQYF. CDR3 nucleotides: TGTGCCAGCAGCTTGTGGGGGGGATGGGGAGAGACCCAGTACTTC.

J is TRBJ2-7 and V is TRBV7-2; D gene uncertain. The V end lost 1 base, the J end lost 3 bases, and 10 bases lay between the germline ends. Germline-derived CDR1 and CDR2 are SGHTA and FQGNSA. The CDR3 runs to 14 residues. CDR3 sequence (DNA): TGTGCCAGCAGCTTAGGGCTAATTTTCTACGAGCAGTACTTC. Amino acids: CASSLGLIFYEQYF. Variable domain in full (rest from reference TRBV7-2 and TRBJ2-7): GAGVSQSPSNKVTEKGKDVELRCDPISGHTALYWYRQSLGQGLEFLIYFQGNSAPDKSGLPSDRFSAERTGGSVSTLTIQRTQQEDSAVYLCASSLGLIFYEQYFGPGTRLTVT.

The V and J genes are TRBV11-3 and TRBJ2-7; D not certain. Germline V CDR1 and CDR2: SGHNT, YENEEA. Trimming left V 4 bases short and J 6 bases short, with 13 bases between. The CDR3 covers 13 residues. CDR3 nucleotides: TGTGCCAGCAGCTCAACAAAGGGTGGCGAGCAGTACTTC. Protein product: CASSSTKGGEQYF.